This T cell receptor beta chain was sequenced in a study of human T cells and chemical hapten exposure. Time point defined: patch test 1, 2 weeks after DPC sensitization. Treatment described: therapeutic diphenylcyclopropenone sensitization with weekly scalp DPC. This clonotype has ten or more counts. CDR1 and CDR2 (germline): SGHTA, FQGNSA. This CDR3 comprises 14 residues. The junction had 4 bases not matched to a gene; V was cut back by 5 bases and J by 2 bases. TCRdb used MiXCR to reprocess the RACE reads, holding one entry per CDR3 protein. The table shows some 120,000 distinct CDR3 sequences, with 9.5% to 13% occurring only once.

This specimen consisted of whole blood, obtained in connection with sensitization to the hapten diphenylcyclopropenone (DPC). This TCR came from a woman between 45 and 60 years old with alopecia areata. Some clones in this sample may be carry-over from other donors' samples. This chain links TRBV7-2 with TRBJ2-5, with 8 bases matching TRBD2. CDR3 sequence (DNA): TGTGCCAGCAGCCTTAGCGGGATGCAAGAGACCCAGTACTTC. Translated, it gives CASSLSGMQETQYF.